These 24 T cell receptor beta chains were sequenced from one sample in a study of shared clonotypes between healthy human individuals. Naive CD8 cells comprised CD45RO-negative, CCR7-positively selected cells, excluding terminally differentiated effector memory CD45RA+ cells. Produced via immunoSEQ multiplex PCR; TCRdb's table is partial and in-frame only. Counted here are millions of clones, over 85% occurring once; the ten biggest clones make up more than 0.95%. Sequencing was done on a sample of naive CD8+ T cells sorted from blood. These receptor sequences come from a man between 18 and 35 years old in good health.

The rearrangement joins TRBV11-2 to TRBJ1-2; D gene ambiguous. The V and J ends lost 0 bases and 4 bases respectively, with 12 bases between them. Germline-derived CDR1 and CDR2 are SGHAT and FQNNGV. The CDR3 length is 15 residues. CDR3 sequence reads: CASSLDLAALYGYTF. CDR3 nucleotides: TGTGCCAGCAGCTTAGATCTAGCTGCCCTCTATGGCTACACCTTC.

This chain links TRBV2 with TRBJ1-6; no definite D call. V lost 6 bases to trimming and J lost 3 bases, with 9 bases between them. This CDR3 has 14 amino acids. The germline V gene has CDR1 SNHLY and CDR2 FYNNEI. The chain's CDR3 is CASSGSDYNSPLHF. The CDR3 DNA follows: TGTGCCAGCAGCGGGAGCGACTATAATTCACCCCTCCACTTT. The full variable domain, rest sourced from reference TRBV2 and TRBJ1-6, is EPEVTQTPSHQVTQMGQEVILRCVPISNHLYFYWYRQILGQKVEFLVSFYNNEISEKSEIFDDQFSVERPDGSNFTLKIRSTKLEDSAMYFCASSGSDYNSPLHFGNGTRLTVT.

The rearrangement uses TRBV11-2 and TRBJ2-7, with TRBD1 matching over 7 bases. The length of the CDR3 is 13 residues. Germline assignment: CDR1 SGHAT and CDR2 FQNNGV. The ends lost 5 bases at V and 9 bases at J; junction bases unmatched: 10. The CDR3 DNA sequence: TGTGCCAGCAGCCGAACGACAGGGACCCGGCAGTACTTC. Protein product: CASSRTTGTRQYF.

V is TRBV19 and J is TRBJ1-1, with D unresolved. V lost 5 bases and J 0 bases, leaving 7 bases between the germline ends. The CDR3 is 13 residues long. The V gene's germline CDR1 is LNHDA and CDR2 SQIVND (reference sequence). The CDR3 is CASSAALNTEAFF. The CDR3, as DNA: TGTGCCAGTAGTGCCGCCTTGAACACTGAAGCTTTCTTT.

The rearrangement links TRBV7-9 to TRBJ2-1; 10 nucleotides line up with TRBD2. Germline loops: CDR1 SEHNR, CDR2 FQNEAQ (reference sequence). The length of the CDR3 is 15 residues. The V and J ends lost 4 bases and 4 bases, in that order; junction bases with no gene match: 4. The CDR3 loop reads CASSSGLADYNEQFF. In DNA, the CDR3 is TGTGCCAGCAGCTCCGGACTAGCGGATTACAATGAGCAGTTCTTC.

Remarks on this clone: This same CDR3 is encoded by further DNA sequences in the sample. The chain joins TRBV6-5 to TRBJ1-1; TRBD1 is a possible D gene (6 bases). CDR3 length: 14 amino acids. Germline CDR1 MNHEY, CDR2 SVGAGI. Trimming removed 3 bases from V and 4 bases from J, with 12 bases in between. CDR3 protein: CASSYGGGGTEAFF. DNA of the CDR3: TGTGCCAGCAGTTATGGGGGAGGGGGCACTGAAGCTTTCTTT.

This clone was counted once. The J gene is TRBJ1-1, the V gene TRBV4-3; weak D call: TRBD1 (5 bases). The CDR3 has 12 amino acids. V lost 4 bases, J lost 14 bases, and 17 bases lay in between. Germline loops: CDR1 LGHNA, CDR2 YSLEER. CDR3 sequence: CASSPGHQGAFF. Here the CDR3 DNA reads TGCGCCAGCAGCCCCGGACATCAGGGTGCCTTCTTT.

This clone was counted a single time. In the same sample, other DNA sequences code for this CDR3. This chain joins TRBV5-1 and TRBJ1-1; D unresolved. The V and J ends lost 1 base and 1 base respectively, with 8 bases between them. Germline loops: CDR1 SGHRS, CDR2 YFSETQ. This CDR3 is 14 amino acids long. The CDR3 here is CASSLSGPNTEAFF. For the CDR3, the DNA is TGCGCCAGCAGCTTGTCGGGTCCGAACACTGAAGCTTTCTTT.

The chain uses TRBV9 and TRBJ2-7; possibly TRBD2 for D (5 bases). Germline CDR1 is SGDLS and CDR2 is YYNGEE. The V end lost 1 base, the J end lost 0 bases, and 8 bases lay between the germline ends. The CDR3 length is 14 residues. As DNA, the CDR3 is TGTGCCAGCAGCGTAAACGGGAACTCCTACGAGCAGTACTTC. Translated: CASSVNGNSYEQYF. Based on the CDR3 plus reference TRBV9 and TRBJ2-7, the full variable domain is DSGVTQTPKHLITATGQRVTLRCSPRSGDLSVYWYQQSLDQGLQFLIQYYNGEERAKGNILERFSAQQFPDLHSELNLSSLELGDSALYFCASSVNGNSYEQYFGPGTRLTVT.

V usage is TRBV5-4 and J usage is TRBJ2-1; the match to TRBD2 covers 9 bases. Trimming took 1 base from V and 4 from J; bases not matched to a gene: 3. This CDR3 contains 15 residues. CDR1 and CDR2 (germline): SGHNT, YYREEE (reference sequence). The CDR3 coding sequence is TGTGCCAGCAGCTTGCCTAGCGGGGCTTACAATGAGCAGTTCTTC. This gives the protein CASSLPSGAYNEQFF. Full variable domain (rest looked up from reference TRBV5-4 and TRBJ2-1): ETGVTQSPTHLIKTRGQQVTLRCSSQSGHNTVSWYQQALGQGPQFIFQYYREEENGRGNFPPRFSGLQFPNYSSELNVNALELDDSALYLCASSLPSGAYNEQFFGPGTRLTVL.

This sequence joins TRBV7-9 and TRBJ2-3; no clear D gene. V shed 2 bases and J shed 2 bases, with 11 bases lying between them. CDR1 and CDR2 from the germline V gene are SEHNR and FQNEAQ (reference sequence). The CDR3 runs to 15 residues. CDR3 sequence reads: CASSLIPSHTDTQYF. The CDR3 DNA reads as TGTGCCAGCAGCTTAATTCCTAGTCACACAGATACGCAGTATTTT.

The chain joins TRBV2 to TRBJ2-1; 11 bases are a match to TRBD2. The CDR3 loop spans 19 amino acids. Germline-derived CDR1 and CDR2 are SNHLY and FYNNEI. The J segment lost 4 bases and the V segment lost 2 bases, leaving 13 bases of the junction unmatched. CDR3 nucleotides: TGTGCCAGCAGTGAATACCCACCCCCGACTAGCGGGAAGTACAATGAGCAGTTCTTC. This codes for CASSEYPPPTSGKYNEQFF.

With respect to this clone: Other DNA sequences in the sample encode the same CDR3. The J gene is TRBJ2-1, the V gene TRBV9; D is undetermined. V gave up 0 bases and J gave up 8 bases, with 9 bases separating them. The CDR3 sequence is 13 residues long. The germline CDR1 and CDR2 sequences are SGDLS and YYNGEE. In DNA form, the CDR3 reads TGTGCCAGCAGCGTAGTATCGTCGGATGAGCAGTTCTTC. This codes for CASSVVSSDEQFF.

The chain carries TRBV5-6 and TRBJ2-3; 7 bases map to TRBD1. Germline CDR1 SGHDT, CDR2 YYEEEE. The V and J ends lost 1 base and 0 bases, in that order; junction bases with no gene match: 8. The CDR3 totals 17 residues. In nucleotides, the CDR3 is TGTGCCAGCAGCTTGCCTGGACAGGAAACTAGCACAGATACGCAGTATTTT. Protein product: CASSLPGQETSTDTQYF.

The V call is TRBV7-9, the J call TRBJ2-1; D ambiguous. V lost 5 bases, J lost 8 bases, and 10 bases lay in between. Germline CDR1 and CDR2: SEHNR and FQNEAQ (reference sequence). The length of the CDR3 is 12 residues. The CDR3 bases are TGTGCCAGCAGCGCCTCTCAGGATGAGCAGTTCTTC. Translation: CASSASQDEQFF.

The CDR3: CASSLNSRNQPQHF. Here the CDR3 DNA reads TGTGCCAGCAGTTTAAACAGCCGCAATCAGCCCCAGCATTTT. The chain has TRBV27 and TRBJ1-5; unclear D gene. Germline CDR1 and CDR2: MNHEY and SMNVEV (reference sequence). V gave up 2 bases and J gave up 2 bases, with 7 bases separating them. CDR3 length: 14 amino acids.

The genes are TRBV27 and TRBJ2-1, with D perhaps matching TRBD1 (6 bases). Trimming removed 6 bases at V and 3 bases at J, with 15 bases between. CDR1 and CDR2 (germline): MNHEY, SMNVEV (reference sequence). CDR3 size: 15 residues. For the CDR3, the DNA is TGTGCCAGCAGGGCCGGGACAAACGGCTACAATGAGCAGTTCTTC. This sequence encodes CASRAGTNGYNEQFF.

The chain carries TRBV5-8 and TRBJ2-2; D is uncertain. V gave up 4 bases and J gave up 5 bases, with 9 bases separating them. The CDR3 spans 13 residues. Germline values: CDR1 SGHTS, CDR2 YDEGEE. DNA for the CDR3: TGTGCCAGCAGCCCCAAGATAACCGGGGAGCTGTTTTTT. It yields the protein CASSPKITGELFF.

V gene TRBV29-1 combines with J gene TRBJ2-6; 8 bases map to TRBD1. CDR1 and CDR2 (germline): SQVTM, ANQGSEA. Trimming took 1 base from V and 3 from J; bases not matched to a gene: 8. The CDR3 contains 17 residues. The CDR3 region has the DNA TGCAGCGTTGAAGTTGATCCAGGGGGCAGTGGGGCCAACGTCCTGACTTTC. Amino acids: CSVEVDPGGSGANVLTF.

This clone occurred many times. The chain links TRBV6-1 to TRBJ1-2, with a weak D call TRBD1 (6 bases). V was shortened by 3 bases and J by 8 bases, with 19 bases between the two germline ends. Per the germline V gene, CDR1 is MNHNS and CDR2 is SASEGT. The CDR3 is made up of 15 amino acids. CDR3 protein: CASSDPGHVLVGYTF. DNA for the CDR3: TGTGCCAGCAGTGATCCGGGACATGTCCTTGTCGGCTACACCTTC.

The rearrangement links TRBV10-3 to TRBJ2-3; 8 bases line up with TRBD2. The CDR3 sequence is 15 residues long. The germline V gene has CDR1 ENHRY and CDR2 SYGVKD. CDR3 protein: CALSVSGTGTDTQYF. The DNA for the CDR3 is TGTGCATTATCGGTTAGCGGGACTGGCACAGATACGCAGTATTTT.

The chain has TRBV28 and TRBJ1-2; 12 nucleotides align to TRBD1. The J segment lost 1 base and the V segment lost 5 bases, leaving 8 bases of the junction unmatched. Germline CDR1 is MDHEN and CDR2 is SYDVKM. This CDR3 has 17 residues. The CDR3 DNA follows: TGTGCCAGCAGTCCGTGGGACAGGGGGCTGATTAACTATGGCTACACCTTC. It specifies CASSPWDRGLINYGYTF.

On this clone: Other nucleotide sequences in the sample specify the same CDR3. V gene TRBV4-3 combines with J gene TRBJ1-6; a weak D match, TRBD1 (5 bases). The CDR3 sequence is 15 residues long. V was pared by 0 bases and J by 7 bases, with 10 bases between. Germline CDR1 and CDR2: LGHNA and YSLEER. CDR3 DNA: TGCGCCAGCAGCCAAGATAGGGGAAGGAATTCACCCCTCCACTTT. Its translation: CASSQDRGRNSPLHF.

This clone was seen once. Other nucleotide sequences in the sample specify the same CDR3. This chain uses TRBV6-5 with TRBJ1-6; the D gene is possibly TRBD1 (6 bases). The germline CDR1 and CDR2 sequences are MNHEY and SVGAGI. V was pared by 2 bases and J by 7 bases, with 9 bases between. The CDR3 sequence is 14 residues long. CDR3 in DNA: TGTGCCAGCAGTTACGGGGGCGGGAATTCACCCCTCCACTTT. This encodes CASSYGGGNSPLHF.